This TCR beta chain was identified during a study of T-cell reconstitution after alpha-beta-depleted transplantation in children. Using unique molecular identifiers, the investigators prepared the TCRbeta library. MiXCR was run by TCRdb on the PCR reads, yielding one entry per CDR3 protein. The repertoire includes about 540,000 distinct CDR3 sequences, 15% to 20% of them detected once, and roughly 3.3% sits in the top ten. The CDR3 loop spans 13 amino acids. Germline V gives CDR1 MNHEY, CDR2 SMNVEV (reference sequence). The junction had 5 bases not matched to a gene; V was cut back by 7 bases and J by 5 bases.

The sequence derives from a human donor who donated a stem cell graft to a child with acute lymphoblastic leukemia. This material consisted of PBMCs from the stem cell graft donor, taken from the stem cell graft. The chain combines TRBV27 with TRBJ1-1, with 9 bases fitting TRBD1. The CDR3 loop reads CASNPGTGTEAFF. The CDR3 coding sequence is TGTGCCAGCAACCCCGGGACAGGGACTGAAGCTTTCTTT.